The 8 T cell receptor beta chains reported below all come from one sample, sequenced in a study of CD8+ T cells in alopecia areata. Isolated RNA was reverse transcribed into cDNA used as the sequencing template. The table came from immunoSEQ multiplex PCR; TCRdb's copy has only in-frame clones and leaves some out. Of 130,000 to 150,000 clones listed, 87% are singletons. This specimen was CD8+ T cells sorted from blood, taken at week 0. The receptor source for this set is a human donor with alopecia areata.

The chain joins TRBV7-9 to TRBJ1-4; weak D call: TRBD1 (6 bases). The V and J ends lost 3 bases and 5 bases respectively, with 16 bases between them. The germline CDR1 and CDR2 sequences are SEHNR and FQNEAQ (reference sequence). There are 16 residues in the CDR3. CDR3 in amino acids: CASSFVQTGSNEKLFF. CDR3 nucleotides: TGTGCCAGCAGCTTCGTCCAGACAGGCTCCAATGAAAAACTGTTTTTT.

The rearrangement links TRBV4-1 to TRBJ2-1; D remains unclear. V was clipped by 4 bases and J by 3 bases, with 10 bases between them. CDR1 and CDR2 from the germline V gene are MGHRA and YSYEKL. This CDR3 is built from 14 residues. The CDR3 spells CASSPHVGYNEQFF. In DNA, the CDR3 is TGCGCCAGCAGCCCCCACGTGGGCTACAATGAGCAGTTCTTC.

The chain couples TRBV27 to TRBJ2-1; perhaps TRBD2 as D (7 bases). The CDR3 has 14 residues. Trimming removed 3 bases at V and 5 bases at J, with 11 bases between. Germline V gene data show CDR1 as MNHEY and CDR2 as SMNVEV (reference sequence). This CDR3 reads CASSFRGGDNEQFF. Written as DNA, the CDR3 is TGTGCCAGCAGTTTCAGGGGAGGGGACAATGAGCAGTTCTTC.

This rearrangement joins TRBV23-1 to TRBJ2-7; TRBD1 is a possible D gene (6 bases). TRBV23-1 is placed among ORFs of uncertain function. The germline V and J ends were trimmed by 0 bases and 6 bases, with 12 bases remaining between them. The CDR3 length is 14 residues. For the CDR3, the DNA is TGCGCCAGCAGTCAATCTCGGCGAGGGGGCGAGCAGTACTTC. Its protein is CASSQSRRGGEQYF.

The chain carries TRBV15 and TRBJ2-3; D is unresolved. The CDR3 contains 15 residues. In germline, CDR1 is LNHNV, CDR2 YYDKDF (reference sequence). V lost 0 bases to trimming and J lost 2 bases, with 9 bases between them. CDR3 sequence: CATSRDRAYTDTQYF. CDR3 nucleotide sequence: TGTGCCACCAGCAGAGATCGGGCCTACACAGATACGCAGTATTTT.

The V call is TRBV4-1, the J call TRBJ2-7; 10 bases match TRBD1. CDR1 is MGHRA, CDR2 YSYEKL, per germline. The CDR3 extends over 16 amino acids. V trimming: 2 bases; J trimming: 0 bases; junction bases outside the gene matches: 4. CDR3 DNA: TGCGCCAGCAGCCAACCGGGACAGGGGTTCTCCTACGAGCAGTACTTC. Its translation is CASSQPGQGFSYEQYF.

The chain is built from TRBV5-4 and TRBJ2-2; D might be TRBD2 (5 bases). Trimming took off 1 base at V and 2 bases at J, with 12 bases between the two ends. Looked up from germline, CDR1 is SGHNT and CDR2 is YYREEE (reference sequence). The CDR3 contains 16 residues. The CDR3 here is CASSLYPDSNTGELFF. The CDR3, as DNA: TGTGCCAGCAGCTTGTACCCGGACTCAAACACCGGGGAGCTGTTTTTT.

CDR3 nucleotides: TGTGCCAGTCTCGCTCCAGGGGGCCGGGAAAAACTGTTTTTT. As protein: CASLAPGGREKLFF. V gene TRBV19 combines with J gene TRBJ1-4; 8 nucleotides line up with TRBD1. CDR1 is LNHDA, CDR2 SQIVND, per germline (reference sequence). The V segment lost 8 bases and the J segment 8 bases; nucleotides outside the gene matches: 10. This CDR3 is 14 amino acids long.